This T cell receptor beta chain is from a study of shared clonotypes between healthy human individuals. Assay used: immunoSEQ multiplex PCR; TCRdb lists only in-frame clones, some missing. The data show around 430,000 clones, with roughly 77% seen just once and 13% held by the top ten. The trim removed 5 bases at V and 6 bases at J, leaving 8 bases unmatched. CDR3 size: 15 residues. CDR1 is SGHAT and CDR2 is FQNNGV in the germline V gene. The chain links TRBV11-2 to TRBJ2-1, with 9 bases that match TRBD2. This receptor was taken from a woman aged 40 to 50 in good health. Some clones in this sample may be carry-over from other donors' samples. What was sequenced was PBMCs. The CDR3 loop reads CASSRLAGGSNEQFF. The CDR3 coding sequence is TGTGCCAGCAGCCGCCTGGCGGGAGGGTCCAATGAGCAGTTCTTC.